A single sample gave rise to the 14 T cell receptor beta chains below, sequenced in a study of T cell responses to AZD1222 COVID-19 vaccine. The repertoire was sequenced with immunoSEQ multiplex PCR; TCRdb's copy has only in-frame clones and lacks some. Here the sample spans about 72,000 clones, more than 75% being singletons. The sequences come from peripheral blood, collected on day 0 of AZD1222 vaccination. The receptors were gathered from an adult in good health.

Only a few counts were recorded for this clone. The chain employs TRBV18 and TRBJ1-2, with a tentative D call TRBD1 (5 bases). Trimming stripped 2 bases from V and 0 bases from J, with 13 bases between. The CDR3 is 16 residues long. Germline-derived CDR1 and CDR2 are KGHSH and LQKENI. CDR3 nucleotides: TGTGCCAGCTCACCAATTGGGACCGAATCTAACTATGGCTACACCTTC. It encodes CASSPIGTESNYGYTF.

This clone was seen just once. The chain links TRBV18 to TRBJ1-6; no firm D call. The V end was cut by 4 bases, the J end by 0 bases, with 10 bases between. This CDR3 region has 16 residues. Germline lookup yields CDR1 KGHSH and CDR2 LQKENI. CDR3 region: CASSRQGSSYNSPLHF. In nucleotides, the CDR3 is TGTGCCAGCTCACGACAAGGGAGCTCCTATAATTCACCCCTCCACTTT.

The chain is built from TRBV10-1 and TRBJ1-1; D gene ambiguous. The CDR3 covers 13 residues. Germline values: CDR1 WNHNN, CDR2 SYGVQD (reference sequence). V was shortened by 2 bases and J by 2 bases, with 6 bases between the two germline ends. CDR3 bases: TGCGCCAGCAGTGAGCACAGAAACACTGAAGCTTTCTTT. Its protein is CASSEHRNTEAFF.

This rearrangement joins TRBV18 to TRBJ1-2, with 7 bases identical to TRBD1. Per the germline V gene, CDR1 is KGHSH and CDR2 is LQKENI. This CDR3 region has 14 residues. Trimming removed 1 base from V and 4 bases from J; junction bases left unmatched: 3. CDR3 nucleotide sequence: TGTGCCAGCTCACCACAGGGACAGCCCTATGGCTACACCTTC. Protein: CASSPQGQPYGYTF.

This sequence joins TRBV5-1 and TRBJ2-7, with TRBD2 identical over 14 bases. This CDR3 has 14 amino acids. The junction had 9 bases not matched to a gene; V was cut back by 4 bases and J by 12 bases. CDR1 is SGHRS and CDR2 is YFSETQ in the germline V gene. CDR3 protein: CASSPGLAGGRTYF. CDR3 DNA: TGCGCCAGCAGCCCAGGACTAGCGGGGGGCCGGACGTACTTC.

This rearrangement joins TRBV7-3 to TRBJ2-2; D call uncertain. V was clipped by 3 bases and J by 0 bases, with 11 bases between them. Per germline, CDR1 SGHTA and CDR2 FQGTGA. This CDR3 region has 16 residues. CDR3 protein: CASSLHAAANTGELFF. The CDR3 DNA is TGTGCCAGCAGCTTGCACGCGGCCGCGAACACCGGGGAGCTGTTTTTT.

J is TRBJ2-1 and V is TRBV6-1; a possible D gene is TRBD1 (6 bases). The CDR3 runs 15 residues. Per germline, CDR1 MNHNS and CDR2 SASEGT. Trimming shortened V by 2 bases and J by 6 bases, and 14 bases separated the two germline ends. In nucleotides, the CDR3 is TGTGCCAGCAGTGAATTGGGGGCCTCAGGCAATGAGCAGTTCTTC. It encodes CASSELGASGNEQFF.

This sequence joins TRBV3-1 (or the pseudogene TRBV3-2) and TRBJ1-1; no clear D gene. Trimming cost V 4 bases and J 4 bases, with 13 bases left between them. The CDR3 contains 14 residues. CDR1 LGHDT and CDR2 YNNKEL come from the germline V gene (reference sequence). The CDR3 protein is CASSRSEGGTEAFF. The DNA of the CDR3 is TGTGCCAGCAGCCGGAGTGAGGGAGGCACTGAAGCTTTCTTT.

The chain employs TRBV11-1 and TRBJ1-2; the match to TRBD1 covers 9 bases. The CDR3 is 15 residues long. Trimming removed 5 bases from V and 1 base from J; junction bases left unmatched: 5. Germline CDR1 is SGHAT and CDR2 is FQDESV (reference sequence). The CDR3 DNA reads TGTGCCAGCAGCCCCGGGACAGGGTATAACTATGGCTACACCTTC. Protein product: CASSPGTGYNYGYTF.

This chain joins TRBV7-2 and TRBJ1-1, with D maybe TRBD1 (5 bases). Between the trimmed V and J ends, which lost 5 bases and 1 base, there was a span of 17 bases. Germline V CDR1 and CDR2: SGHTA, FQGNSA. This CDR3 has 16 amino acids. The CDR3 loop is CASSRRVLTGNTEAFF. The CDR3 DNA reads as TGTGCCAGCAGCCGCAGAGTCCTTACAGGGAACACTGAAGCTTTCTTT.

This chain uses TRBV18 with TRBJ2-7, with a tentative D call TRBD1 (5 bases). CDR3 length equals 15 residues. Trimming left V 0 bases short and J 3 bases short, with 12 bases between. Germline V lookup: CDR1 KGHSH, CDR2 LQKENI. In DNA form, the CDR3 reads TGTGCCAGCTCACCACCGGGGCAGATGATCTACGAGCAGTACTTC. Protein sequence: CASSPPGQMIYEQYF.

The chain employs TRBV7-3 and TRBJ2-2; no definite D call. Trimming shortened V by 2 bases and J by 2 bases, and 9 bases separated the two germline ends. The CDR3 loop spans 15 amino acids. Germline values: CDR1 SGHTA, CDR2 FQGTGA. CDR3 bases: TGTGCCAGCAGCTTAGAACGGGTCAACACCGGGGAGCTGTTTTTT. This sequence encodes CASSLERVNTGELFF.

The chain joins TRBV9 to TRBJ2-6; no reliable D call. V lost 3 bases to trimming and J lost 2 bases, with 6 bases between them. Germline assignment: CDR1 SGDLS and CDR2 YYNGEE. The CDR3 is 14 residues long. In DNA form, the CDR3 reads TGTGCCAGCAGCGCCCAGGCTGGGGCCAACGTCCTGACTTTC. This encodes CASSAQAGANVLTF.

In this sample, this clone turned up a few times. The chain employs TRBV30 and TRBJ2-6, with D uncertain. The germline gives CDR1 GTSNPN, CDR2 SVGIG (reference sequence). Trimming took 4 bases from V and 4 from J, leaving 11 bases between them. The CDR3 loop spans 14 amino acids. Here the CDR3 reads CAWISGGGANVLTF. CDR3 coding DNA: TGTGCCTGGATCTCGGGTGGCGGGGCCAACGTCCTGACTTTC.